The rows below give T cell receptor beta chains drawn from one sample of a study of T cells in Graves' hyperthyroidism and ophthalmopathy. One entry per CDR3 protein results from TCRdb running MiXCR on the multiplex PCR reads. The sample lists approximately 620,000 distinct CDR3 sequences, 15% to 20% occurring once. The specimen was blood. The receptors derive from a woman between 40 and 50 years old with Graves' ophthalmopathy. Each CDR3 is given with its conserved first and last residue. D genes are given only for firm matches. The size entry is marked missing in some rows and otherwise reads once, few, many or a size class.

d_gene: .; j_gene: TRBJ2-7; abundance: many; v_gene: TRBV28; CDR3aa: CASKGLYEQYF; CDR3nt: TGTGCCAGCAAAGGGCTCTACGAGCAGTACTTC
d_gene: TRBD1; j_gene: TRBJ2-7; abundance: many; v_gene: TRBV18; CDR3aa: CASSPSRDSYEQYF; CDR3nt: TGTGCCAGCTCACCATCCAGGGACAGTTACGAGCAGTACTTC
d_gene: TRBD1; j_gene: TRBJ2-7; abundance: many; v_gene: TRBV3-1; CDR3aa: CATSPGQFYEQYF; CDR3nt: TGTGCCACCTCCCCGGGACAGTTCTACGAGCAGTACTTC
d_gene: .; j_gene: TRBJ1-6; abundance: few; v_gene: TRBV7-9; CDR3aa: CASSWGGSYNSPLHF; CDR3nt: TGTGCCAGCAGTTGGGGAGGCTCCTATAATTCACCCCTCCACTTT
d_gene: .; j_gene: TRBJ1-1; abundance: many; v_gene: TRBV6-2/TRBV6-3; CDR3aa: CASSSVRSQGLSEAFF; CDR3nt: TGTGCCAGCAGCTCCGTACGGAGTCAGGGGCTCTCTGAAGCTTTCTTT
d_gene: .; j_gene: TRBJ1-5; abundance: many; v_gene: TRBV7-8; CDR3aa: CASSLISRGGNQPQHF; CDR3nt: TGTGCCAGCAGCTTAATCTCCCGGGGAGGGAATCAGCCCCAGCATTTT
d_gene: .; j_gene: TRBJ1-5; abundance: few; v_gene: TRBV6-1; CDR3aa: CASRSPGSNQPQHF; CDR3nt: TGTGCCAGCAGGTCCCCGGGTAGCAATCAGCCCCAGCATTTT
d_gene: .; j_gene: TRBJ1-2; abundance: many; v_gene: TRBV2; CDR3aa: CASSEGGNGYTF; CDR3nt: TGTGCCAGCAGTGAGGGGGGGAATGGCTACACCTTC
d_gene: .; j_gene: TRBJ2-3; abundance: few; v_gene: TRBV20-1; CDR3aa: CSAPPTTSTDTQYF; CDR3nt: TGCAGTGCCCCTCCGACCACTAGCACAGATACGCAGTATTTT
d_gene: .; j_gene: TRBJ2-7; abundance: many; v_gene: TRBV3-1; CDR3aa: CASSQGDIASYEQYF; CDR3nt: TGTGCCAGCAGCCAAGGGGACATCGCTTCCTACGAGCAGTACTTC
d_gene: TRBD1; j_gene: TRBJ2-3; abundance: many; v_gene: TRBV4-2; CDR3aa: CASSQDRASTDTQYF; CDR3nt: TGTGCCAGCAGCCAGGACAGGGCGAGCACAGATACGCAGTATTTT
d_gene: .; j_gene: TRBJ1-2; abundance: many; v_gene: TRBV5-1; CDR3aa: CASSYRVSYGYTF; CDR3nt: TGCGCCAGCAGTTACCGGGTTTCCTATGGCTACACCTTC
d_gene: .; j_gene: TRBJ2-3; abundance: many; v_gene: TRBV12-3/TRBV12-4; CDR3aa: CASCPGGAETDTQYF; CDR3nt: TGTGCCAGCTGCCCCGGGGGAGCGGAGACAGATACGCAGTATTTT
d_gene: TRBD2; j_gene: TRBJ2-5; abundance: many; v_gene: TRBV15; CDR3aa: CATMFGGGQETQYF; CDR3nt: TGTGCCACCATGTTTGGGGGGGGCCAAGAGACCCAGTACTTC
d_gene: .; j_gene: TRBJ2-7; abundance: .; v_gene: TRBV6-2/TRBV6-3; CDR3aa: CATKRANEQYF; CDR3nt: TGTGCCACCAAACGGGCAAACGAGCAGTACTTC
d_gene: .; j_gene: TRBJ2-3; abundance: many; v_gene: TRBV7-7; CDR3aa: CASSLVQDTDTQYF; CDR3nt: TGTGCTAGCAGCTTAGTTCAGGACACAGATACGCAGTATTTT
d_gene: .; j_gene: TRBJ2-7; abundance: many; v_gene: TRBV2; CDR3aa: CASSGHESSYEQYF; CDR3nt: TGTGCCAGCAGTGGGCACGAGAGCTCCTACGAGCAGTACTTC
d_gene: .; j_gene: TRBJ2-3; abundance: few; v_gene: TRBV6-2/TRBV6-3; CDR3aa: CASSYWTGTGQYF; CDR3nt: TGTGCCAGCAGTTACTGGACCGGGACCGGTCAGTATTTT
d_gene: .; j_gene: TRBJ2-5; abundance: many; v_gene: TRBV6-1; CDR3aa: CASSVGLGETQYF; CDR3nt: TGTGCCAGCAGTGTGGGGTTAGGGGAGACCCAGTACTTC
d_gene: .; j_gene: TRBJ2-3; abundance: few; v_gene: TRBV28; CDR3aa: CASSLVLAGTDTQYF; CDR3nt: TGTGCCAGCAGTTTAGTGTTGGCGGGCACAGATACGCAGTATTTT
d_gene: .; j_gene: TRBJ1-1; abundance: many; v_gene: TRBV27; CDR3aa: CASSHLKTGMNTEAFF; CDR3nt: TGTGCCAGCAGTCACCTAAAGACAGGAATGAACACTGAAGCTTTCTTT
d_gene: .; j_gene: TRBJ1-4; abundance: many; v_gene: TRBV11-1; CDR3aa: CASSSGHANEKLFF; CDR3nt: TGTGCCAGCAGCTCGGGTCACGCAAATGAAAAACTGTTTTTT